The 10 T cell receptor beta chains below come from one sample, sequenced in a study of T cell therapy after organ transplantation. Antigens for these TCRs are unknown. Sequenced by immunoSEQ multiplex PCR; TCRdb stores in-frame clones only, minus some. In the table there are over 20,000 clones, 84% of which are singletons. Regarding time point: 20-29 weeks after completion of therapy. The source material was CD8+ T cells from blood, sampled after autologous CMV-specific T cell therapy. The receptors were sampled from a human patient who had received a solid organ transplant and had CMV disease. Part of the T cells may come from the graft donor.

This clone was found once. This chain links TRBV28 with TRBJ2-7, with D possibly TRBD1 on 7 matching bases. The CDR3 is 15 amino acids. Germline CDR1 MDHEN, CDR2 SYDVKM. V dropped 7 bases and J dropped 7 bases, with 23 bases sitting between them. In DNA, the CDR3 is TGTGCCAGCACCCCGGGCGGGACAGAGTCTGTGGAGCAGTACTTC. Its protein is CASTPGGTESVEQYF.

This chain uses TRBV9 with TRBJ2-1; 13 bases are a match to TRBD2. V was pared by 6 bases and J by 9 bases, with 9 bases of the junction left unmatched. From germline, CDR1 is SGDLS and CDR2 YYNGEE. There are 15 residues in the CDR3. The CDR3 DNA sequence: TGTGCCAGCACCGAGACTAGCGGGAGGTCCGGTGAGCAGTTCTTC. Translating gives CASTETSGRSGEQFF.

CDR3 protein: CASSADSSWNTGELFF. The CDR3, as DNA: TGTGCCAGCAGCGCCGACAGTTCATGGAACACCGGGGAGCTGTTTTTT. This chain links TRBV9 with TRBJ2-2; D might be TRBD1 (5 bases). V lost 3 bases, J lost 1 base, and 13 bases lay in between. Looked up from germline, CDR1 is SGDLS and CDR2 is YYNGEE. The CDR3 spans 16 residues.

The V and J genes are TRBV4-1 and TRBJ2-7; 10 nucleotides match TRBD2. Losses at the gene ends were 0 bases for V and 4 bases for J; bases not matched to a gene: 3. This CDR3 comprises 15 residues. Germline lookup yields CDR1 MGHRA and CDR2 YSYEKL. CDR3 amino acids: CASSQDPSGGYEQYF. The DNA of the CDR3 is TGCGCCAGCAGCCAAGACCCTAGCGGGGGATACGAGCAGTACTTC.

The chain recombines TRBV5-8 with TRBJ2-7; D may be TRBD1 or TRBD2 (5 bases each). With 7 bases removed from V and 2 bases from J, the gap between germline ends came to 13 bases. Germline V gene lookup returns CDR1 SGHTS and CDR2 YDEGEE. This CDR3 contains 13 residues. CDR3 in amino acids: CASDRDVTYEQYF. The CDR3 DNA is TGTGCCAGCGACCGGGACGTGACCTACGAGCAGTACTTC.

The V gene is TRBV13, the J gene TRBJ1-6; D is undetermined. CDR1 is PRHDT, CDR2 FYEKMQ, per germline (reference sequence). CDR3 length: 17 amino acids. Trimming took 7 bases from V and 0 from J, leaving 16 bases between them. The CDR3, as DNA: TGTGCCAGCACTTCAGACGGAGGGAGCTCCTATAATTCACCCCTCCACTTT. It encodes CASTSDGGSSYNSPLHF.

The rearrangement links TRBV7-6 to TRBJ1-6; D uncertain. Trimming pared 5 bases from V and 7 bases from J, leaving 9 bases between. From germline, CDR1 is SGHVS and CDR2 FNYEAQ. There are 13 residues in the CDR3. CDR3 sequence reads: CASSPTENSPLHF. DNA of the CDR3: TGTGCCAGCAGCCCTACAGAAAATTCACCCCTCCACTTT.

This clone was picked up one time. The gene calls are TRBV7-9 and TRBJ2-7, with D hard to call. The CDR3 sequence is 14 residues long. The V end was cut by 6 bases, the J end by 1 base, with 13 bases between. CDR1 is SEHNR and CDR2 is FQNEAQ in the germline V gene (reference sequence). CDR3 in amino acids: CASSSYDSSYEQYF. The CDR3, as DNA: TGTGCCAGCAGTTCCTACGACTCGTCCTACGAGCAGTACTTC.

Within the sample, this clone is medium-sized. The gene calls are TRBV27 and TRBJ2-2; no firm D call. Looked up from germline, CDR1 is MNHEY and CDR2 is SMNVEV (reference sequence). The CDR3 spans 19 residues. V dropped 3 bases and J dropped 4 bases, with 24 bases sitting between them. CDR3 sequence: CASSFPGPRPAPGTGELFF. The CDR3 DNA sequence: TGTGCCAGCAGTTTCCCAGGACCTAGACCGGCCCCGGGCACCGGGGAGCTGTTTTTT.

The chain joins TRBV5-6 to TRBJ2-5, with 7 bases that match TRBD2. The CDR3 is 15 amino acids. V gave up 4 bases and J gave up 9 bases; unmatched junction bases: 15. CDR1 and CDR2 from the germline V gene are SGHDT and YYEEEE. Here the CDR3 reads CASSPATSSYSSQYF. In nucleotides, the CDR3 is TGTGCCAGCAGCCCGGCGACTAGCTCGTATTCGTCCCAGTACTTC.